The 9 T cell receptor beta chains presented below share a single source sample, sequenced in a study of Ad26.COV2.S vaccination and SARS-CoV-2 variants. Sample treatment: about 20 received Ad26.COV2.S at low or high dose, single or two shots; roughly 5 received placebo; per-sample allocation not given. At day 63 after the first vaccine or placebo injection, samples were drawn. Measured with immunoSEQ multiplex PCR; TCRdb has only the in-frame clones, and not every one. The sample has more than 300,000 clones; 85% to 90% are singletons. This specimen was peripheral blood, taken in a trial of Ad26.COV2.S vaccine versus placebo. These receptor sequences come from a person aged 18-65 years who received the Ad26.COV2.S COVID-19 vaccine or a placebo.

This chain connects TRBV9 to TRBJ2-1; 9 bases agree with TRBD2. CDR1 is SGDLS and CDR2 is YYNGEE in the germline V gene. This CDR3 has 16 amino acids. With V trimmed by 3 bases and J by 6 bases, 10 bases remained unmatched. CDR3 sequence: CASSGPGSGGFNEQFF. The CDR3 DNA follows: TGTGCCAGCAGCGGCCCGGGTAGCGGGGGTTTCAATGAGCAGTTCTTC. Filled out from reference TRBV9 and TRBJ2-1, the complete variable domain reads DSGVTQTPKHLITATGQRVTLRCSPRSGDLSVYWYQQSLDQGLQFLIQYYNGEERAKGNILERFSAQQFPDLHSELNLSSLELGDSALYFCASSGPGSGGFNEQFFGPGTRLTVL.

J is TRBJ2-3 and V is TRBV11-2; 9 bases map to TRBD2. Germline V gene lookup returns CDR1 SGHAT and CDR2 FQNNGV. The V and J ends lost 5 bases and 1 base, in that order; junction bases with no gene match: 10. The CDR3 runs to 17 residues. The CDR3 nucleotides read TGTGCCAGCAGCACCCGCCTGGCTAGCGGGGGCACAGATACGCAGTATTTT. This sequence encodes CASSTRLASGGTDTQYF.

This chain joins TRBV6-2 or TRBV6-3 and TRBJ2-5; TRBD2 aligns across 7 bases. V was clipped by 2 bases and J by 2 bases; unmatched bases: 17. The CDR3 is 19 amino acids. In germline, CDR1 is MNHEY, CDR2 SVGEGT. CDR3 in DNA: TGTGCCAGCAGTTACGCCCGAGCGGGGAATACTAAATTACAAGAGACCCAGTACTTC. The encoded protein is CASSYARAGNTKLQETQYF.

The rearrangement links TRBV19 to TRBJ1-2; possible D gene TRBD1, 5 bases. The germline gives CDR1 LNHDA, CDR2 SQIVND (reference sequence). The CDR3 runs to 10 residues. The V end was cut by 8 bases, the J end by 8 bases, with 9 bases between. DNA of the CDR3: TGTGCCAGTGGGGGGGACGGCTACACCTTC. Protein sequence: CASGGDGYTF.

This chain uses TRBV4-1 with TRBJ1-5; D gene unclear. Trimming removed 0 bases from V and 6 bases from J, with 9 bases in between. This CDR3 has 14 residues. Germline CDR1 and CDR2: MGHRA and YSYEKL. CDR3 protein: CASSQDKGTQPQHF. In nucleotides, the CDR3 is TGCGCCAGCAGCCAAGATAAGGGAACTCAGCCCCAGCATTTT.

The CDR3 DNA reads TGCGCCAGCAGCTTGGCCCCAGGAAGGGACGCGGATACGCAGTATTTT. Translation: CASSLAPGRDADTQYF. The chain uses TRBV5-1 and TRBJ2-3; D is possibly TRBD1 or TRBD2 (5 bases each). The CDR3 is made up of 16 amino acids. The ends were cut back, 0 bases at V and 6 bases at J, with 17 bases in the middle. The germline V gene encodes CDR1 SGHRS and CDR2 YFSETQ. Complete variable domain (other parts from reference TRBV5-1 and TRBJ2-3): KAGVTQTPRYLIKTRGQQVTLSCSPISGHRSVSWYQQTPGQGLQFLFEYFSETQRNKGNFPGRFSGRQFSNSRSEMNVSTLELGDSALYLCASSLAPGRDADTQYFGPGTRLTVL.

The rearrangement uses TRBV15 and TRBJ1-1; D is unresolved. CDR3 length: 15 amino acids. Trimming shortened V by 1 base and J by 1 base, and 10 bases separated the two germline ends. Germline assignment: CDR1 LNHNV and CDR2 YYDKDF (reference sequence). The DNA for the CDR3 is TGTGCCACCAGCAGAGGTCGACCTGGGAACACTGAAGCTTTCTTT. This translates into CATSRGRPGNTEAFF.

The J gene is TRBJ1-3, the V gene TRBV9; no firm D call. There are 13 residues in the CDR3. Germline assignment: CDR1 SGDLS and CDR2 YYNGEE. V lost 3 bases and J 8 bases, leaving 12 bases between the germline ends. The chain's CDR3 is CASSDLRRDTIYF. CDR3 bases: TGTGCCAGCAGCGACCTACGCCGGGACACCATATATTTT.

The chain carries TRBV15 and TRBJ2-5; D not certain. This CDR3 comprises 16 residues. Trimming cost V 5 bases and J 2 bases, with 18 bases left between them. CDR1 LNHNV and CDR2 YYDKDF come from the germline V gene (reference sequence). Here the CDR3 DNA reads TGTGCCACCAGCCCCTTAAAGGTGGGCCTTCAAGAGACCCAGTACTTC. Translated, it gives CATSPLKVGLQETQYF.